The rows below give T cell receptor beta chains drawn from one sample of a study of blood T cell repertoires in COVID-19. Assay: immunoSEQ multiplex PCR; the TCRdb copy retains only in-frame clones and omits some. Among 270,000 or so clones listed, just over 90% were seen once. The specimen sequenced was PBMCs or T cells enriched from blood (not recorded which). These receptors were obtained from a woman aged 40-49 years with acute COVID-19. The CDR3 runs from the conserved cysteine through the conserved F or W.

cdr3_aa,j_call,v_call
CAWSTPGLAGYEQYF,TRBJ2-7,TRBV30
CATGGKQETQYF,TRBJ2-5,TRBV10-3
CASSQSGDSTKNIQYF,TRBJ2-4,TRBV4-2
CASSQGRRGTSTDTQYF,TRBJ2-3,TRBV4-2
CAGRTSGRNEQYF,TRBJ2-7,TRBV28
CATSRDRFRGSQETQYF,TRBJ2-5,TRBV15
CASSLGGQGLREKLFF,TRBJ1-4,TRBV7-2
CSVERTGLSYTF,TRBJ1-2,TRBV29-1
CASSLGQFSSYNEQFF,TRBJ2-1,TRBV11-2
CASSQAQGMGNQPQHF,TRBJ1-5,TRBV4-1
CASTLVSYEQYF,TRBJ2-7,TRBV2
CATSRGWGDTEAFF,TRBJ1-1,TRBV15
CASSYTTENYGYTF,TRBJ1-2,TRBV6-2/TRBV6-3
CASTTGASGNTIYF,TRBJ1-3,TRBV19
CATRARGANTGELFF,TRBJ2-2,TRBV24-1
CASSGGLAGASEQYF,TRBJ2-7,TRBV2
CASSLREGDQPQHF,TRBJ1-5,TRBV7-2
CATTQARGSNQPQHF,TRBJ1-5,TRBV19
CATRPNRVSGYTF,TRBJ1-2,TRBV19
CASSLMQGLEAFF,TRBJ1-1,TRBV7-9
CATSRDQITQETQYF,TRBJ2-5,TRBV15
CATSRVGGAGETQYF,TRBJ2-5,TRBV15
CASSPRAREVIGELFF,TRBJ2-2,TRBV4-2
CSVSGKSTDTQYF,TRBJ2-3,TRBV29-1
CASSTPGLVVEQFF,TRBJ2-1,TRBV6-5
CASSIDGEGQPQHF,TRBJ1-5,TRBV19
CAISESRTGSPLNTEAFF,TRBJ1-1,TRBV10-3
CAISGEVAYEQYF,TRBJ2-7,TRBV10-3
CASSSRLAGEDGSYEQYF,TRBJ2-7,TRBV7-2
CASSFGRTGGVETQYF,TRBJ2-5,TRBV11-2
CAIKAGGHNEQFF,TRBJ2-1,TRBV6-5
CASSLPGGEAFF,TRBJ1-1,TRBV5-4
CASSPGGGFLYNEQFF,TRBJ2-1,TRBV27
CASREVGNQPQHF,TRBJ1-5,TRBV2
CASSLGLVRAGEQFF,TRBJ2-1,TRBV5-4
CASSFRVSSGETQYF,TRBJ2-5,TRBV28
CASRDLYQPQHF,TRBJ1-5,TRBV28
CASTVTGVRYEQYF,TRBJ2-7,TRBV6-5
CASSLGQGGGYTF,TRBJ1-2,TRBV7-9
CASSVASGNPQYEQYF,TRBJ2-7,TRBV9
CASSPRAGGDTQYF,TRBJ2-3,TRBV9
CASSPNTGVDEKLFF,TRBJ1-4,TRBV5-1
CASSAPGQVNYGYTF,TRBJ1-2,TRBV2
CASSATSSGNTIYF,TRBJ1-3,TRBV11-3
CASSIAGSKTQYF,TRBJ2-5,TRBV19
CASGLGTADNSPLHF,TRBJ1-6,TRBV12-5
CASRPTGTLNTEAFF,TRBJ1-1,TRBV7-3
CASSQGTYPETQYF,TRBJ2-5,TRBV4-1
CASSKVCGRYNEQFF,TRBJ2-1,TRBV21-1
CASPGHLNSPLHF,TRBJ1-6,TRBV10-1
CASSGTSGSTAYNEQFF,TRBJ2-1,TRBV28